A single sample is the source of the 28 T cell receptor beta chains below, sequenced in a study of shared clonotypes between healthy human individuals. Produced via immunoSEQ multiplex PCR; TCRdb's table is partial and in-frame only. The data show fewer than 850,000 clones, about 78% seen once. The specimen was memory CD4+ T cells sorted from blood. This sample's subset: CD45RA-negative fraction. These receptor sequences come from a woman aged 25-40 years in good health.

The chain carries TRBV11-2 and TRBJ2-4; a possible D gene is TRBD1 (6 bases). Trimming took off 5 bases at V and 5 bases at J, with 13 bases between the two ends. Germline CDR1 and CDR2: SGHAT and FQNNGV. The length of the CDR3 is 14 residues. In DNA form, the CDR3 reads TGTGCCAGCAGCCTTTCCCGGACAGAAAACATTCAGTACTTC. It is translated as CASSLSRTENIQYF.

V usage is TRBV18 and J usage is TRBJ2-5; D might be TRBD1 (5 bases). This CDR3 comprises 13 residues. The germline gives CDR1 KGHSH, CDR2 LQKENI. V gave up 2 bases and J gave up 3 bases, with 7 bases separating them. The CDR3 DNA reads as TGTGCCAGCTCACCAGTACAGGAAGAGACCCAGTACTTC. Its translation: CASSPVQEETQYF.

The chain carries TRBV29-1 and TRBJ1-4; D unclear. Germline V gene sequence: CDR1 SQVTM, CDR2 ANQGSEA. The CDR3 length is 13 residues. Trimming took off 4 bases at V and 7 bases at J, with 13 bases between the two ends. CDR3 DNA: TGCAGCGTTGCGGCCGGAAGGAGTGAAAAACTGTTTTTT. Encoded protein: CSVAAGRSEKLFF.

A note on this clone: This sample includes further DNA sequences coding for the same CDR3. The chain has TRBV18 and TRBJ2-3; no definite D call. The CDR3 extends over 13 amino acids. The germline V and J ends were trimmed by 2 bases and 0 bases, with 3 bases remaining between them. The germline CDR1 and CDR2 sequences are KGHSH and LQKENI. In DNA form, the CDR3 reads TGTGCCAGCTCACCAGCTAGCACAGATACGCAGTATTTT. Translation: CASSPASTDTQYF.

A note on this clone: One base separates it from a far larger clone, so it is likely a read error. CDR3 DNA sequence: TGTGTCAGCAGTAAAGGGGGCAATCAGCCCCAGCATTTT. Protein product: CVSSKGGNQPQHF. The chain links TRBV2 to TRBJ1-5; weak D call: TRBD1 (5 bases). Per germline, CDR1 SNHLY and CDR2 FYNNEI. There are 13 residues in the CDR3. Filled out from reference TRBV2 and TRBJ1-5, the complete variable domain reads EPEVTQTPSHQVTQMGQEVILRCVPISNHLYFYWYRQILGQKVEFLVSFYNNEISEKSEIFDDQFSVERPDGSNFTLKIRSTKLEDSAMYFCVSSKGGNQPQHFGDGTRLSIL.

The CDR3 is CASSQVPGRPPYNEQFF. The CDR3 nucleotides read TGTGCCAGCAGCCAAGTCCCGGGACGCCCCCCGTACAATGAGCAGTTCTTC. V is TRBV14 and J is TRBJ2-1; the D gene could be TRBD1 or TRBD2 (5 bases each). Germline values: CDR1 SGHDN, CDR2 FVKESK. The germline V and J ends were trimmed by 1 base and 4 bases, with 17 bases remaining between them. The CDR3 is made up of 17 amino acids.

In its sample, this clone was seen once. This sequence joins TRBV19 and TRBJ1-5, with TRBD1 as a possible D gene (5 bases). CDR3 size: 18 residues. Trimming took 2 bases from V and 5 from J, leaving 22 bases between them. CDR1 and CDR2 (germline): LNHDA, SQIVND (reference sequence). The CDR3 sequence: CASSIRGSWQGGDQPQHF. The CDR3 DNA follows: TGTGCCAGTAGTATACGTGGTTCTTGGCAGGGAGGCGATCAGCCCCAGCATTTT.

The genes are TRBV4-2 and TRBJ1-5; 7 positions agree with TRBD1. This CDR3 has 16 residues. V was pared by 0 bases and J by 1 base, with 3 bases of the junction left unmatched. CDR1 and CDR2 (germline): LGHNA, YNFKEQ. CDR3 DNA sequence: TGTGCCAGCAGCCAAGACAGGGGGAGCAGCAATCAGCCCCAGCATTTT. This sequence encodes CASSQDRGSSNQPQHF.

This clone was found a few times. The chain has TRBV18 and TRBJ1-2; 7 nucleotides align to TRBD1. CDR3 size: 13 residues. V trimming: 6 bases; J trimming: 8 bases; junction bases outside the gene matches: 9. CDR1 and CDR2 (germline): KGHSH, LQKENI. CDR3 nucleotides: TGTGCCAGCTCCCAAAACAGGGGAGAAGGCTACACCTTC. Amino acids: CASSQNRGEGYTF.

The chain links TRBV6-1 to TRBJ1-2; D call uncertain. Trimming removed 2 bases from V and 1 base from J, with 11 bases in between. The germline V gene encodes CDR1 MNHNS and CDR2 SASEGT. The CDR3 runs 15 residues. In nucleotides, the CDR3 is TGTGCCAGCAGTGAACAAGGGCAGATTAACTATGGCTACACCTTC. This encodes CASSEQGQINYGYTF.

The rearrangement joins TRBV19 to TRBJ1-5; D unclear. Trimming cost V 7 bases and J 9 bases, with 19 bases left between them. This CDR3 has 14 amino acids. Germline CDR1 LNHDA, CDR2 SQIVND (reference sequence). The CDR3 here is CASKVSAGHRPQHF. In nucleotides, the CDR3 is TGTGCCAGTAAAGTTTCGGCAGGCCATCGGCCCCAGCATTTT.

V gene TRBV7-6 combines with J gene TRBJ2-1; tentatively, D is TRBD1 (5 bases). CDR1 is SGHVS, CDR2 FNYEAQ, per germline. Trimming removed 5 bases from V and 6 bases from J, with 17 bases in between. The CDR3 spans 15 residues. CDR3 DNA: TGTGCCAGCAGCGCCCAGGGTTATGTCGGCAATGAGCAGTTCTTC. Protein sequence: CASSAQGYVGNEQFF.

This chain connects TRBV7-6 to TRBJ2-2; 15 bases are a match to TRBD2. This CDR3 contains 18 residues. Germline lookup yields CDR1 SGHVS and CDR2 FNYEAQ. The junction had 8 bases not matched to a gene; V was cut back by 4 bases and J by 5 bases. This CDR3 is CASSSWTSGRAGTGELFF. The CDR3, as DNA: TGTGCCAGCAGCTCTTGGACTAGCGGGAGGGCGGGAACCGGGGAGCTGTTTTTT.

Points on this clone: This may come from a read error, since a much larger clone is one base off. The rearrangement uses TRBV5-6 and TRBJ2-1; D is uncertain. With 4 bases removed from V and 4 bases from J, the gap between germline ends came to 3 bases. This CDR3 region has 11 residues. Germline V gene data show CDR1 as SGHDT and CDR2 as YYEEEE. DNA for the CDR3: TGTGCCAGCAGCACTTACAATGAGCAGTTCTTC. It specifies CASSTYNEQFF. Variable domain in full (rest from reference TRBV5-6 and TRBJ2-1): DAGVTQSPTHLIKTRGQQVTLRCSPKSGHDTVSWYQQALGQGPQFIFQYYEEEERQRGNFPDRFSGHQFPNYSSELNVNALLLGDSALYLCASSTYNEQFFGPGTRLTVL.

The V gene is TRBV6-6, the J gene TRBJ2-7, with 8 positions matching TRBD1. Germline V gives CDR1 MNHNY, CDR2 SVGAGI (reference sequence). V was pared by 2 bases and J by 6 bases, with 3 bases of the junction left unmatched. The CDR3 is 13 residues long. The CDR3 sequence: CASSYGQGFEQYF. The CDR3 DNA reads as TGTGCCAGCAGTTACGGACAGGGCTTCGAGCAGTACTTC.

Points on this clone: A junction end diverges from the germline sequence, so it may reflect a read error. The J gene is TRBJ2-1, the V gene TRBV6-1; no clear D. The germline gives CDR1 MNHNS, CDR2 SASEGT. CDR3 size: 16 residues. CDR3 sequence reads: CAISEKAGLYGNEQFF. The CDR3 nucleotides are TGTGCCATCAGTGAGAAGGCCGGGCTATACGGGAATGAGCAGTTCTTC.

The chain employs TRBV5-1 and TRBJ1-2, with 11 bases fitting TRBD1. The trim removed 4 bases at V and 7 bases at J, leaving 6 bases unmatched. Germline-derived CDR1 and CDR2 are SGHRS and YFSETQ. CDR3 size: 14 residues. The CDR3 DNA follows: TGCGCCAGCAGCAGTGGACAGGGGGCGCTTGGCTACACCTTC. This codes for CASSSGQGALGYTF. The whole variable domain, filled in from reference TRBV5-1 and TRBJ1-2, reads KAGVTQTPRYLIKTRGQQVTLSCSPISGHRSVSWYQQTPGQGLQFLFEYFSETQRNKGNFPGRFSGRQFSNSRSEMNVSTLELGDSALYLCASSSGQGALGYTFGSGTRLTVV.

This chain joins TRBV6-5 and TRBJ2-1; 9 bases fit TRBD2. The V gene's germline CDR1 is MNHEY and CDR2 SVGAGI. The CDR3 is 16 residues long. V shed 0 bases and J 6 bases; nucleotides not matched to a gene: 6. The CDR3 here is CASSYSGASGTNEQFF. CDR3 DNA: TGTGCCAGCAGTTACTCGGGAGCTAGCGGGACCAATGAGCAGTTCTTC.

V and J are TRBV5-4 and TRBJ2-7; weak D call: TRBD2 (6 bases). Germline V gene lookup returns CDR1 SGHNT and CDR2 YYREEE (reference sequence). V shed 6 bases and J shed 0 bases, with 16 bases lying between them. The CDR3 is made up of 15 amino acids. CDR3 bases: TGTGCCAGCACCCCACCCGGGAGAAGCTCCTACGAGCAGTACTTC. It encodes CASTPPGRSSYEQYF.

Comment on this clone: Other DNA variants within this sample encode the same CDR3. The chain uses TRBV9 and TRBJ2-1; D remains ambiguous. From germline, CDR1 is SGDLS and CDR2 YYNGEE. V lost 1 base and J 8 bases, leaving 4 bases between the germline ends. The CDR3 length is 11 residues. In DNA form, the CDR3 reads TGTGCCAGCAGCGTAAACGATGAGCAGTTCTTC. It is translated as CASSVNDEQFF. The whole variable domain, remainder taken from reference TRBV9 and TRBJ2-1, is DSGVTQTPKHLITATGQRVTLRCSPRSGDLSVYWYQQSLDQGLQFLIQYYNGEERAKGNILERFSAQQFPDLHSELNLSSLELGDSALYFCASSVNDEQFFGPGTRLTVL.

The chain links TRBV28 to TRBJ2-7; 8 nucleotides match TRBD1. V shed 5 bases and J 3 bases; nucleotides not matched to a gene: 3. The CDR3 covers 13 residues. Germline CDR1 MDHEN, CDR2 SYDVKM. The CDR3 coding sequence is TGTGCCAGCAGTCCAGGGACAGGCTACGAGCAGTACTTC. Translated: CASSPGTGYEQYF.

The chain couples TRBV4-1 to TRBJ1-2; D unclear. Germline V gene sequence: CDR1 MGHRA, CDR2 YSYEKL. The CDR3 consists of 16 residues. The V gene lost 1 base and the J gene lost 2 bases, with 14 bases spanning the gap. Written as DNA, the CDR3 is TGCGCCAGCAGCCAAGCTGGAAGAGGGAGGAACTATGGCTACACCTTC. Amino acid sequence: CASSQAGRGRNYGYTF.

In nucleotides, the CDR3 is TGTGCCAGCAGCTTAAGCAAACAGCCTGAAGCTTTCTTT. This sequence encodes CASSLSKQPEAFF. V gene TRBV7-2 combines with J gene TRBJ1-1, with D hard to call. The germline V and J ends were trimmed by 2 bases and 6 bases, with 10 bases remaining between them. This CDR3 has 13 amino acids. Germline-derived CDR1 and CDR2 are SGHTA and FQGNSA.

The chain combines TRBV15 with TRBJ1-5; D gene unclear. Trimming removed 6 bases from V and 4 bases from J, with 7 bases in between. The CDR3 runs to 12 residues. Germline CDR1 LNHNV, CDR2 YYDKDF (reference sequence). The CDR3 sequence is CATRGQNQPQHF. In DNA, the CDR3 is TGTGCCACCAGAGGTCAGAATCAGCCCCAGCATTTT.

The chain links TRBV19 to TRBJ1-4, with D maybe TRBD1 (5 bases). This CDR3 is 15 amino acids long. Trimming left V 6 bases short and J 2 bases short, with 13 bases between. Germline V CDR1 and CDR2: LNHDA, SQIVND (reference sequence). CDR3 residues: CASRTQGGTNEKLFF. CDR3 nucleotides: TGTGCCAGTAGGACTCAGGGCGGCACTAATGAAAAACTGTTTTTT.

The CDR3: CASSFGDLTEAFF. CDR3 bases: TGTGCCAGCAGCTTCGGGGATCTCACTGAAGCTTTCTTT. The rearrangement links TRBV7-3 to TRBJ1-1; D is unclear. The CDR3 is 13 amino acids. V lost 3 bases and J 4 bases, leaving 9 bases between the germline ends. Germline V gene sequence: CDR1 SGHTA, CDR2 FQGTGA.

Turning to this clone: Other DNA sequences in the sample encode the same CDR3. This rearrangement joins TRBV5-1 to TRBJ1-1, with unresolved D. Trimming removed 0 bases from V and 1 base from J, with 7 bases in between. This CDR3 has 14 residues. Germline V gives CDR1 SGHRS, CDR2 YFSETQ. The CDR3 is CASSLGPSNTEAFF. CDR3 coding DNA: TGCGCCAGCAGCTTGGGACCTTCGAACACTGAAGCTTTCTTT.

For the CDR3, the DNA is TGTGCCAGCAGTCCAACCGGGACACCAACTTCGGGGCCCCAGCATTTT. Amino acid sequence: CASSPTGTPTSGPQHF. The chain combines TRBV2 with TRBJ1-5; a weak D match, TRBD1 (6 bases). Germline assignment: CDR1 SNHLY and CDR2 FYNNEI. The CDR3 is made up of 16 amino acids. The germline V and J ends were trimmed by 5 bases and 9 bases, with 23 bases remaining between them.